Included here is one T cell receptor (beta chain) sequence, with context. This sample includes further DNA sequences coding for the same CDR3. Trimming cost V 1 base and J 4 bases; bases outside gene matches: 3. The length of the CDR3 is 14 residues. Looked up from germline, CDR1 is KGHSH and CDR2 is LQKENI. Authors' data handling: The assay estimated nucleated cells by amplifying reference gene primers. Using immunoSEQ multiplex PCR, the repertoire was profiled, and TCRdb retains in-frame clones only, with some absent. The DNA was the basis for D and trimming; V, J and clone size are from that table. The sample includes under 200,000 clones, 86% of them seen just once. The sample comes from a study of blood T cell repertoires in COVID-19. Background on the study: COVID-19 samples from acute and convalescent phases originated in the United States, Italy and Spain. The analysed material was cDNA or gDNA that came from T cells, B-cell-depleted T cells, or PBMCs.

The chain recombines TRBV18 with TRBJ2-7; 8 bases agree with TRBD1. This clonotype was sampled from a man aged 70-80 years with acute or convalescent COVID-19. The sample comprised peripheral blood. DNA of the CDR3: TGTGCCAGCTCACCACGGACAGGGAAATACGAGCAGTACTTC. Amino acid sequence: CASSPRTGKYEQYF.